This paragraph covers one TCR beta chain sequence. A much larger clone differs by one base, so this may be a read error. These data originate in a study of regulatory T cells in long-lasting Graves disease. Assembly of TCR beta libraries relied on iRepertoire HTBI primers together with Arm-PCR of CDR3 regions. In the original workflow: The samples included around 65 TRBV and more than 12 TRBJ segments. TCRdb analysed the multiplex PCR reads with MiXCR anew, one entry per CDR3 protein. The V and J calls reflect TCRdb's pipeline rather than the authors' work. The table shows 400,000 to 500,000 distinct CDR3 sequences, with around 20% occurring only once. Time point in this sample: persistent/refractory GD, antithyroid drugs over 5 years with positive TRAb. PBMC RNA served as the TCR library source. It was by American Thyroid Association guidelines that Graves' disease was diagnosed. An endocrinology department in Xi'an, China, supplied the patients. The peripheral blood volume drawn was about 9 milliliters, and it was collected into EDTA tubes.

Trimming stripped 4 bases from V and 8 bases from J, with 18 bases between. There are 16 residues in the CDR3. In germline, CDR1 is MNHEY, CDR2 SVGAGI. This chain links TRBV6-5 with TRBJ1-6, with a tentative D call TRBD1 (5 bases). The TCR sequence derives from a female donor with Graves disease. Material: peripheral blood mononuclear cells (PBMCs), obtained when the disease was refractory, from a patient treated with antithyroid drugs. The CDR3 DNA reads as TGTGCCAGCAGTTGCAGCGGACAAGGGATATATTCACCCCTCCACTTT. This sequence encodes CASSCSGQGIYSPLHF.